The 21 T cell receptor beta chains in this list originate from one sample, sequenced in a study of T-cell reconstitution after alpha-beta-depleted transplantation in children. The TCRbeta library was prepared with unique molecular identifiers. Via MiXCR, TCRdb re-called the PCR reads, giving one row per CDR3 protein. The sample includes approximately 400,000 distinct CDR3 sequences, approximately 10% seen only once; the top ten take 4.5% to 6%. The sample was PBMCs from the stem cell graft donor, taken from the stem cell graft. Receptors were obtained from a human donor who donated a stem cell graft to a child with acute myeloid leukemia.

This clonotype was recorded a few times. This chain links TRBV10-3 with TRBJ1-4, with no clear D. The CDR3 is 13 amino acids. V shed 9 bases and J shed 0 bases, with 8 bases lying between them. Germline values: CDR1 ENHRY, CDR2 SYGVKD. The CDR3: CAMIGTTNEKLFF. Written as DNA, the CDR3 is TGTGCCATGATAGGGACAACTAATGAAAAACTGTTTTTT.

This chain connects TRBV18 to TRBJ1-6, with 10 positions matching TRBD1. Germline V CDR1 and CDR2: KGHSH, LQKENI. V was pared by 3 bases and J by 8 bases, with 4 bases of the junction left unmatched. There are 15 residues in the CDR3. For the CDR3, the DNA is TGTGCCAGCTCACCGGGGACAGGGGTTTATTCACCCCTCCACTTT. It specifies CASSPGTGVYSPLHF.

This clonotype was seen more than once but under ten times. The CDR3 DNA reads TGCGCCAGCAGCTTCGGACTAGCGGGGGGGCCGGATGAGCAGTTCTTC. It codes for CASSFGLAGGPDEQFF. The rearrangement joins TRBV5-1 to TRBJ2-1; 15 bases line up with TRBD2. V shed 2 bases and J 8 bases; nucleotides not matched to a gene: 5. This CDR3 region has 16 residues. Per the germline V gene, CDR1 is SGHRS and CDR2 is YFSETQ.

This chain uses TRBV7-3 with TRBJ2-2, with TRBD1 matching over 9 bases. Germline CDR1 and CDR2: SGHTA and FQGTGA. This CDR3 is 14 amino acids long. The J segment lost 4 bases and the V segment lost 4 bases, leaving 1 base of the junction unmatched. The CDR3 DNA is TGTGCCAGCAGCTGGACAGGGGTCACCGGGGAGCTGTTTTTT. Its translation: CASSWTGVTGELFF.

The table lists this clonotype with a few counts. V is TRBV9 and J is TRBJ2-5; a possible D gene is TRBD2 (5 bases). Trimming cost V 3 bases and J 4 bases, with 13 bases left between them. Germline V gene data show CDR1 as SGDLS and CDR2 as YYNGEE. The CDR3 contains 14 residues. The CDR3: CASSERVGRETQYF. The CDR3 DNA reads TGTGCCAGCAGCGAAAGGGTGGGGAGAGAGACCCAGTACTTC. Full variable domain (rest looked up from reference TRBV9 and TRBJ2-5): DSGVTQTPKHLITATGQRVTLRCSPRSGDLSVYWYQQSLDQGLQFLIQYYNGEERAKGNILERFSAQQFPDLHSELNLSSLELGDSALYFCASSERVGRETQYFGPGTRLLVL.

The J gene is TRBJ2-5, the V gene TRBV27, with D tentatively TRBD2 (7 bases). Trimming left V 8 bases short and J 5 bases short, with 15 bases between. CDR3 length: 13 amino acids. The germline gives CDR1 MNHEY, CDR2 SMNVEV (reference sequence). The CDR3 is CASVKRGGETQYF. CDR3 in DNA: TGTGCCAGCGTCAAGAGGGGGGGCGAGACCCAGTACTTC.

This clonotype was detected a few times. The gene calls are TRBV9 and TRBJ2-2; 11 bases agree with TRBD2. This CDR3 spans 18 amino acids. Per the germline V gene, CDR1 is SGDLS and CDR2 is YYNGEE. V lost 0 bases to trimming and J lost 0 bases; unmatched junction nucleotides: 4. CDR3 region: CASSVGLAGKSNTGELFF. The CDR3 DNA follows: TGTGCCAGCAGCGTAGGACTAGCGGGGAAGTCGAACACCGGGGAGCTGTTTTTT.

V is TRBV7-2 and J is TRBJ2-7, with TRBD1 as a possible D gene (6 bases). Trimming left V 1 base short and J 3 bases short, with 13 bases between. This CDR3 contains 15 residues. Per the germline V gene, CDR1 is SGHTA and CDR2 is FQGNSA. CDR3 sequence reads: CASSLGFGTYYEQYV. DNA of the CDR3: TGTGCCAGCAGCTTAGGCTTTGGGACATACTACGAGCAGTACGTC.

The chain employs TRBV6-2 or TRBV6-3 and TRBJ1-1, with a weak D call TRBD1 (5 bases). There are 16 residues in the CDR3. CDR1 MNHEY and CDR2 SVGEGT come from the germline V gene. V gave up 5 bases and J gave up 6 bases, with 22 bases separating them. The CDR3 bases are TGTGCCAGCAGTCCTGGCTCGTGGCAGGGTATTGCTGAAGCTTTCTTT. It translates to CASSPGSWQGIAEAFF.

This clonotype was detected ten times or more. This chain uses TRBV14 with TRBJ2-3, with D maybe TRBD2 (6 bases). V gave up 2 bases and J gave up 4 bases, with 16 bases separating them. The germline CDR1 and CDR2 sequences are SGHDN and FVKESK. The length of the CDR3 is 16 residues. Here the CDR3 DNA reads TGTGCCAGCAGCCAATATATCCGGGAGCCCCCAGATACGCAGTATTTT. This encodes CASSQYIREPPDTQYF.

The chain's CDR3 is CATGGSGANVLTF. CDR3 nucleotide sequence: TGTGCCACAGGGGGGTCTGGGGCCAACGTCCTGACTTTC. The J gene is TRBJ2-6, the V gene TRBV12-3 or TRBV12-4, with D possibly being TRBD1 (7 bases). Deletions cut 10 bases from V and 1 base from J, with 8 bases between. The CDR3 is 13 amino acids.

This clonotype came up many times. This CDR3 is CASSLAFASAQPQHF. The CDR3 coding sequence is TGTGCCAGCAGCTTGGCCTTCGCCTCTGCCCAGCCCCAGCATTTT. The chain has TRBV5-5 and TRBJ1-5; D is ambiguous. The CDR3 runs to 15 residues. V was trimmed by 0 bases and J by 7 bases, leaving 14 bases between them. Germline assignment: CDR1 SGHKS and CDR2 YYEKEE (reference sequence).

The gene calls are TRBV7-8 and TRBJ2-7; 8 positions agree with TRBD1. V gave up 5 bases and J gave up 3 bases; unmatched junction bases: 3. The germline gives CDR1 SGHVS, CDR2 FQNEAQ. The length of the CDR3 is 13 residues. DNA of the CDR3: TGTGCCAGCAGCCTGGGACAGGTCTACGAGCAGTACGTC. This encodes CASSLGQVYEQYV.

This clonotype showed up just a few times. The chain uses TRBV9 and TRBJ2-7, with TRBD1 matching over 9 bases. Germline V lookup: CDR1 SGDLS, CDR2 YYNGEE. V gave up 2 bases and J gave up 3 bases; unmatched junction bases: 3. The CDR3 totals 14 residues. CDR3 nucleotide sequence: TGTGCCAGCAGCGTGGGGACAGGGAACTACGAGCAGTACTTC. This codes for CASSVGTGNYEQYF.

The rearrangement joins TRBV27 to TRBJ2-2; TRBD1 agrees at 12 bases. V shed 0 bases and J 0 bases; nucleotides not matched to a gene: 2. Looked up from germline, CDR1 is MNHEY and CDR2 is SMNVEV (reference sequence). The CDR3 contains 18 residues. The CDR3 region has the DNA TGTGCCAGCAGTTTATCGGGACAGGGGGCCTCGAACACCGGGGAGCTGTTTTTT. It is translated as CASSLSGQGASNTGELFF.

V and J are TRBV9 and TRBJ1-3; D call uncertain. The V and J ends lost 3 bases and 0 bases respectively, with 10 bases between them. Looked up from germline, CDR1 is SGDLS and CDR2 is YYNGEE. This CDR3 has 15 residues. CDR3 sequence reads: CASSENWSSGNTIYF. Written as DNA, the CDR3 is TGTGCCAGCAGCGAGAACTGGAGCTCTGGAAACACCATATATTTT.

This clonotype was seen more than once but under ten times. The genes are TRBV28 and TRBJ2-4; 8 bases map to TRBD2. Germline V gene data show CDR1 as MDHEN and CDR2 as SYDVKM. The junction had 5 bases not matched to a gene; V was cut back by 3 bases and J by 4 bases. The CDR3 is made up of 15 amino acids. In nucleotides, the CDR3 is TGTGCCAGCAGTTTTGAGGGGACTAGGAAAAACATTCAGTACTTC. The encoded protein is CASSFEGTRKNIQYF.

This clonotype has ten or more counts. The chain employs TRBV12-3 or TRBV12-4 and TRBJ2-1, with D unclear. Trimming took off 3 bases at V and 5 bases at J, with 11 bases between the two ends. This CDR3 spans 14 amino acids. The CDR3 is CASSLPLADNEQFF. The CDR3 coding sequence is TGTGCCAGCAGTTTGCCTCTGGCAGACAATGAGCAGTTCTTC.

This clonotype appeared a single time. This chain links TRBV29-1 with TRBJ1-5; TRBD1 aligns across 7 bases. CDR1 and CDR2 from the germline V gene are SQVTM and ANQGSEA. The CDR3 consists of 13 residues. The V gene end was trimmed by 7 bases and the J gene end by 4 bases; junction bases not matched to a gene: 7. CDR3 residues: CSGGDSQNQPQHF. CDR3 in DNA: TGCAGCGGGGGGGACAGCCAGAATCAGCCCCAGCATTTT. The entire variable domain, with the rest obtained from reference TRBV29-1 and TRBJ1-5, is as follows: SAVISQKPSRDICQRGTSLTIQCQVDSQVTMMFWYRQQPGQSLTLIATANQGSEATYESGFVIDKFPISRPNLTFSTLTVSNMSPEDSSIYLCSGGDSQNQPQHFGDGTRLSIL.

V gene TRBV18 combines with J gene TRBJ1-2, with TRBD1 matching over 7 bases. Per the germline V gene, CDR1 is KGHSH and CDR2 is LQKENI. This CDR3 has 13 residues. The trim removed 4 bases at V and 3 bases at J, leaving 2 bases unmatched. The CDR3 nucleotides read TGTGCCAGCTCACACGACAGGGACTATGGCTACACCTTC. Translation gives CASSHDRDYGYTF.

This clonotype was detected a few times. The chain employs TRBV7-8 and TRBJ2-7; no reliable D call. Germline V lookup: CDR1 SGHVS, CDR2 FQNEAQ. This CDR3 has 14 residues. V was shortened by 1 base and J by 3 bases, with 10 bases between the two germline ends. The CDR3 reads CASSLGVARYEQYF. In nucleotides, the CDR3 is TGTGCCAGCAGCTTAGGTGTAGCCCGCTACGAGCAGTACTTC.